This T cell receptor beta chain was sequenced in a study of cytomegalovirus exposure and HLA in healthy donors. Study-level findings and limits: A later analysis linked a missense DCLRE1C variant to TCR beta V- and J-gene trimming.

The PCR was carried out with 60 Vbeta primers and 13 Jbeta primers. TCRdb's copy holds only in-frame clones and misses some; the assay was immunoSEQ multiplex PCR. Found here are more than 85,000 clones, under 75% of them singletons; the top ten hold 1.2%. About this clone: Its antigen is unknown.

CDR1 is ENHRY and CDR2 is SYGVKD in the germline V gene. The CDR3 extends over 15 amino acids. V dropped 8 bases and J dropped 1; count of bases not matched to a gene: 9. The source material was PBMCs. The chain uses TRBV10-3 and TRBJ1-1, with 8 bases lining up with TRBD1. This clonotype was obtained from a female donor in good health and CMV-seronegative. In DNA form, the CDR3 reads TGTGCCATCGGGGGCCCAGGGGGCTGGAACACTGAAGCTTTCTTT. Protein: CAIGGPGGWNTEAFF.